This TCR beta chain is drawn from a study of cytotoxic CD8 clonotypes in ibrutinib-treated CLL. Assay: immunoSEQ multiplex PCR; the TCRdb copy retains only in-frame clones and omits some. Of some 200,000 clones listed, 70% to 75% were seen once; the top ten hold roughly 5.8%. The CDR3 loop spans 17 amino acids. The trim removed 5 bases at V and 0 bases at J, leaving 7 bases unmatched. Germline CDR1 is SGDLS and CDR2 is YYNGEE. Sequencing was performed on PBMCs, taken after 12 months of ibrutinib treatment. The chain uses TRBV9 and TRBJ2-5, with 13 bases identical to TRBD2. The origin of this receptor is a human donor with chronic lymphocytic leukemia. CDR3 nucleotides: TGTGCCAGCAGTCGGACTAGCGGGGGCCGGTACCAAGAGACCCAGTACTTC. Protein sequence: CASSRTSGGRYQETQYF.